This TCR beta chain was obtained from a study of T cell changes during pregnancy in multiple sclerosis. TCRdb's copy holds only in-frame clones and misses some; the assay was immunoSEQ multiplex PCR. The data contain about 110,000 clones, about 90% of them singletons. The specimen was peripheral blood, collected before pregnancy. This TCR was recovered from a female donor with multiple sclerosis, enrolled in a pregnancy study.

CDR3 sequence: CASSQLQGAGNTIYF. The CDR3 DNA reads TGCGCCAGCAGCCAGCTACAGGGGGCTGGAAACACCATATATTTT. This chain links TRBV4-1 with TRBJ1-3; 8 positions match TRBD1. The CDR3 spans 15 residues. V lost 3 bases to trimming and J lost 2 bases; unmatched junction nucleotides: 3. CDR1 and CDR2 (germline): MGHRA, YSYEKL.